These 8 T cell receptor beta chains came from one sample sequenced in a study of response to subunit inactivated influenza vaccine. TCRdb called the RT-PCR reads again in MiXCR, with one record for every CDR3 protein. The data show 500,000 to 600,000 distinct CDR3 sequences, approximately 15% seen once. This specimen consisted of CD4+ T cells sorted from PBMCs, obtained less than 25 months after vaccination. The receptors originated from a man between 50 and 70 years old who received an inactivated influenza vaccine.

This clonotype was recorded many times. The rearrangement links TRBV21-1 to TRBJ1-5; no DNA check was done on the table's D call, TRBD1. TRBV21-1 constitutes a pseudogene. The CDR3 sequence is 17 residues long. The CDR3 bases are TGTGCCAGCAGCAAATGCGGGGACAGGGTGCGGTACCAGCCCCAGCATTTT. It is translated as CASSKCGDRVRYQPQHF.

This clonotype has just a few counts. The chain combines TRBV7-9 with TRBJ1-3; D not resolved. This CDR3 is 13 amino acids long. V lost 3 bases, J lost 6 bases, and 9 bases lay in between. Germline-derived CDR1 and CDR2 are SEHNR and FQNEAQ (reference sequence). The CDR3 sequence: CASSFLGPNTIYF. The CDR3 DNA reads as TGTGCCAGCAGCTTTTTAGGGCCAAACACCATATATTTT. Combining the CDR3 with reference TRBV7-9 and TRBJ1-3 gives the whole variable domain DTGVSQNPRHKITKRGQNVTFRCDPISEHNRLYWYRQTLGQGPEFLTYFQNEAQLEKSRLLSDRFSAERPKGSFSTLEIQRTEQGDSAMYLCASSFLGPNTIYFGEGSWLTVV.

The chain has TRBV9 and TRBJ2-1; 8 bases fit TRBD2. Trimming at V came to 0 bases and at J to 6 bases, leaving 2 bases not matched to a gene. This CDR3 is built from 14 residues. Germline CDR1 reads SGDLS; CDR2 reads YYNGEE. CDR3 sequence (DNA): TGTGCCAGCAGCGTAGATAGCGGGATCAATGAGCAGTTCTTC. This translates into CASSVDSGINEQFF.

In its sample, this clonotype was seen a few times. The chain carries TRBV24-1 and TRBJ1-5; D uncertain. This CDR3 region has 13 residues. Germline values: CDR1 KGHDR, CDR2 SFDVKD. Between the trimmed V and J ends, which lost 9 bases and 2 bases, there was a span of 10 bases. CDR3 region: CATRGPGNQPQHF. The CDR3 DNA sequence: TGTGCCACCCGCGGCCCGGGCAATCAGCCCCAGCATTTT.

The rearrangement joins TRBV29-1 to TRBJ2-3; D unclear. This CDR3 is 15 amino acids long. Germline CDR1 is SQVTM and CDR2 is ANQGSEA. Deletions cut 4 bases from V and 2 bases from J, with 16 bases between. The DNA for the CDR3 is TGCAGCGTTGTGTACGGCTCAACGTACACAGATACGCAGTATTTT. Amino acid sequence: CSVVYGSTYTDTQYF.

This clonotype was observed a handful of times. The chain employs TRBV4-1 and TRBJ2-1; 7 bases are shared with TRBD2. With V trimmed by 4 bases and J by 2 bases, 5 bases remained unmatched. Germline V gives CDR1 MGHRA, CDR2 YSYEKL. CDR3 length equals 15 residues. CDR3: CASSPGTTPYNEQFF. In nucleotides, the CDR3 is TGCGCCAGCAGCCCTGGGACTACCCCCTACAATGAGCAGTTCTTC.

This clonotype was recorded a few times. The genes are TRBV11-2 and TRBJ2-7; 8 bases are shared with TRBD2. Germline values: CDR1 SGHAT, CDR2 FQNNGV. This CDR3 contains 14 residues. With V trimmed by 4 bases and J by 6 bases, 8 bases remained unmatched. CDR3 DNA: TGTGCCAGCAGCTACCTCCGGGGGGGGTTCGAGCAGTACTTC. Its translation: CASSYLRGGFEQYF.

This clonotype was recorded a few times. At one end, the junction sequence differs from germline, possibly due to a read error. This sequence joins TRBV6-1 and TRBJ1-5; no clear D gene. This CDR3 is built from 13 residues. Germline CDR1 MNHNS, CDR2 SASEGT. The CDR3 is CVSSSSSNQPQHF. The CDR3 DNA follows: TGTGTCAGCAGTAGTAGCAGCAATCAGCCCCAGCATTTT.